The 14 T cell receptor beta chains presented below share a single source sample, sequenced in a study of blood T cell repertoires in COVID-19. Data came from immunoSEQ multiplex PCR; TCRdb stores just in-frame clones and leaves some out. The data hold tens of thousands of clones, with around 85% observed a single time. Sequenced input: peripheral blood. The source is a woman in her forties or fifties with acute or convalescent COVID-19.

The rearrangement links TRBV11-2 to TRBJ1-1, with a tentative D call TRBD1 (5 bases). The CDR3 totals 14 residues. CDR1 SGHAT and CDR2 FQNNGV come from the germline V gene. Deletions cut 1 base from V and 7 bases from J, with 13 bases between. The CDR3, as DNA: TGTGCCAGCAGCTTAGGGGGCGTAGGGATTGAAGCTTTCTTT. Its protein product is CASSLGGVGIEAFF.

The chain uses TRBV25-1 and TRBJ2-1; TRBD1 aligns across 9 bases. V shed 4 bases, J shed 8 bases, and the junction held 9 bases outside the gene matches. The CDR3 has 15 amino acids. CDR1 is MGHDK, CDR2 SYGVNS, per germline. This chain's CDR3 is CASSATTGGGDEQFF. The CDR3, as DNA: TGTGCCAGCAGTGCCACGACAGGGGGGGGCGATGAGCAGTTCTTC.

The chain joins TRBV7-2 to TRBJ1-2; no firm D call. The V end was cut by 5 bases, the J end by 2 bases, with 6 bases between. The CDR3 consists of 12 residues. Germline CDR1 reads SGHTA; CDR2 reads FQGNSA. The DNA of the CDR3 is TGTGCCAGCAGCCCTTTAAACTATGGCTACACCTTC. Translation gives CASSPLNYGYTF. Filled out from reference TRBV7-2 and TRBJ1-2, the complete variable domain reads GAGVSQSPSNKVTEKGKDVELRCDPISGHTALYWYRQSLGQGLEFLIYFQGNSAPDKSGLPSDRFSAERTGGSVSTLTIQRTQQEDSAVYLCASSPLNYGYTFGSGTRLTVV.

This clone was observed a single time. This rearrangement joins TRBV6-5 to TRBJ1-4; D remains ambiguous. Trimming took 0 bases from V and 7 from J, leaving 12 bases between them. CDR3 size: 15 residues. Per the germline V gene, CDR1 is MNHEY and CDR2 is SVGAGI. The CDR3 DNA sequence: TGTGCCAGCAGTTACTCGACGGGGTGTAGTGAAAAACTGTTTTTT. It translates to CASSYSTGCSEKLFF.

The chain couples TRBV5-1 to TRBJ2-1; TRBD2 aligns across 7 bases. The CDR3 is made up of 14 amino acids. Germline CDR1 SGHRS, CDR2 YFSETQ. V dropped 2 bases and J dropped 3; count of bases not matched to a gene: 2. The CDR3, as DNA: TGCGCCAGCAGCTTAGCGGGAAACTACAATGAGCAGTTCTTC. Amino acids: CASSLAGNYNEQFF.

The chain employs TRBV7-2 and TRBJ1-3; tentative D call: TRBD1 (5 bases). CDR3 length: 14 amino acids. Germline V CDR1 and CDR2: SGHTA, FQGNSA. The ends were cut back, 5 bases at V and 3 bases at J, with 11 bases in the middle. CDR3 residues: CASSPQGYGNTIYF. The CDR3 nucleotides read TGTGCCAGCAGCCCCCAGGGTTATGGAAACACCATATATTTT.

This clone was recorded only once. The chain employs TRBV9 and TRBJ2-5; a weak D match, TRBD1 (5 bases). Trimming took off 2 bases at V and 4 bases at J, with 9 bases between the two ends. The CDR3 spans 13 residues. Per germline, CDR1 SGDLS and CDR2 YYNGEE. The CDR3 DNA follows: TGTGCCAGCAGCGTTAGGGGTGGAGAGACCCAGTACTTC. It translates to CASSVRGGETQYF.

The chain combines TRBV10-3 with TRBJ1-6; 9 positions agree with TRBD1. After removal of 11 bases from V and 7 bases from J, the junction contained 21 bases not matched to a gene. There are 18 residues in the CDR3. Germline V gives CDR1 ENHRY, CDR2 SYGVKD. The CDR3 here is CAHFLGTGKKERNSPLHF. As DNA, the CDR3 is TGTGCCCATTTCTTAGGGACAGGGAAGAAGGAAAGGAATTCACCCCTCCACTTT.

The chain carries TRBV2 and TRBJ2-1; D may be TRBD1 (6 bases). CDR1 SNHLY and CDR2 FYNNEI come from the germline V gene. V lost 2 bases and J lost 7, with 12 bases in between. The CDR3 sequence is 14 residues long. As DNA, the CDR3 is TGTGCCAGCAGTGAACAGGGGCGAGGAAATGAGCAGTTCTTC. Amino acid sequence: CASSEQGRGNEQFF.

The gene calls are TRBV25-1 and TRBJ1-6, with D maybe TRBD1 (5 bases). Germline V gene lookup returns CDR1 MGHDK and CDR2 SYGVNS. CDR3 length: 13 residues. Trimming removed 7 bases at V and 7 bases at J, with 11 bases between. Here the CDR3 reads CASNPSGNSPLHF. CDR3 sequence (DNA): TGTGCCAGCAACCCATCAGGGAATTCACCCCTCCACTTT.

This rearrangement joins TRBV12-3 or TRBV12-4 to TRBJ2-1; D perhaps matches TRBD2 (5 bases). This CDR3 is built from 13 residues. Trimming left V 5 bases short and J 6 bases short, with 11 bases between. The CDR3 region is CASSSGGGNEQFF. CDR3 DNA sequence: TGTGCCAGCAGTAGCGGAGGAGGCAATGAGCAGTTCTTC.

The chain combines TRBV30 with TRBJ2-7, with D maybe TRBD1 (6 bases). Trimming removed 1 base at V and 5 bases at J, with 18 bases between. This CDR3 contains 15 residues. CDR1 and CDR2 (germline): GTSNPN, SVGIG (reference sequence). The CDR3 reads CAWSGRGTGTHEQYF. DNA of the CDR3: TGTGCCTGGAGTGGAAGGGGAACAGGGACCCACGAGCAGTACTTC.

The rearrangement uses TRBV7-9 and TRBJ2-4, with a weak D call TRBD1 (5 bases). V was pared by 5 bases and J by 5 bases, with 13 bases between. The CDR3 is 14 amino acids. Looked up from germline, CDR1 is SEHNR and CDR2 is FQNEAQ (reference sequence). The DNA for the CDR3 is TGTGCCAGCAGCCCCACAATACAGGAAAACATTCAGTACTTC. Residues: CASSPTIQENIQYF.

In DNA form, the CDR3 reads TGTGCCAGCAGCTTAGAGGCTAGCGGTTACAATGAGCAGTTCTTC. This translates into CASSLEASGYNEQFF. The chain joins TRBV11-2 to TRBJ2-1, with TRBD2 matching over 7 bases. Trimming cost V 0 bases and J 4 bases; bases outside gene matches: 3. In germline, CDR1 is SGHAT, CDR2 FQNNGV. The CDR3 spans 15 residues.